The sequence of this T cell receptor beta chain was determined in a study of blood T cell repertoires in COVID-19. CDR3 length: 15 amino acids. V trimming: 0 bases; J trimming: 5 bases; junction bases outside the gene matches: 1. The germline V gene encodes CDR1 SGDLS and CDR2 YYNGEE. The method was immunoSEQ multiplex PCR; TCRdb's version includes in-frame clones alone and lacks a portion of them. The repertoire holds about 67,000 clones, with around 86% as singletons. The chain carries TRBV9 and TRBJ2-2; 10 bases fit TRBD1. The specimen sequenced was peripheral blood. The sequence was obtained from a man aged 50 to 60 with active COVID-19. The CDR3 region has the DNA TGTGCCAGCAGCGTAGGGACAGGGGGGACCGGGGAGCTGTTTTTT. Translation gives CASSVGTGGTGELFF. Variable domain in full (rest from reference TRBV9 and TRBJ2-2): DSGVTQTPKHLITATGQRVTLRCSPRSGDLSVYWYQQSLDQGLQFLIQYYNGEERAKGNILERFSAQQFPDLHSELNLSSLELGDSALYFCASSVGTGGTGELFFGEGSRLTVL.